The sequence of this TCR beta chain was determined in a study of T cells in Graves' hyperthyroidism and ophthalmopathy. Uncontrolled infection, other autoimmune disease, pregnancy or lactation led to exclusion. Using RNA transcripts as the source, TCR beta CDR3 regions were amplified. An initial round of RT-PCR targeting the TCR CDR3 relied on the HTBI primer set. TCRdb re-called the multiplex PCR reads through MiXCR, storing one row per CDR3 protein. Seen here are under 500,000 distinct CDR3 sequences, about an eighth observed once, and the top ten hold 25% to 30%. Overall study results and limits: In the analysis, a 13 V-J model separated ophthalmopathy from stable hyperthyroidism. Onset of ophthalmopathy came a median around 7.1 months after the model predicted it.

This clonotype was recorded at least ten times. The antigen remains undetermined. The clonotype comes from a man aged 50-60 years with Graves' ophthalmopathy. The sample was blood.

CDR3 residues: CASSHRDRGINEQFF. For the CDR3, the DNA is TGTGCCAGCAGCCACCGGGACAGGGGAATCAATGAGCAGTTCTTC. The rearrangement links TRBV5-4 to TRBJ2-1, with TRBD1 matching 10 bases. Germline CDR1 and CDR2: SGHNT and YYREEE (reference sequence). The ends lost 4 bases at V and 6 bases at J; junction bases unmatched: 7. CDR3 length: 15 amino acids. The entire variable domain, with the rest obtained from reference TRBV5-4 and TRBJ2-1, is as follows: ETGVTQSPTHLIKTRGQQVTLRCSSQSGHNTVSWYQQALGQGPQFIFQYYREEENGRGNFPPRFSGLQFPNYSSELNVNALELDDSALYLCASSHRDRGINEQFFGPGTRLTVL.